Reported below is one T cell receptor (beta chain). Selection required adequate fresh-frozen tumor tissue plus more than two years' survival data. PBMC were collected before vaccination, two weeks after the third vaccination, and at progression. The data were taken from a study of glioma-infiltrating T cells after dendritic cell vaccination. Study summary: Dendritic cell vaccine was injected intradermally three times, biweekly.

The germline CDR1 and CDR2 sequences are LNHDA and SQIVND (reference sequence). This CDR3 has 15 amino acids. With 11 bases clipped from V and 8 bases from J, the junction kept 11 bases outside the gene matches. Profiling relied on immunoSEQ multiplex PCR, and the TCRdb table lists in-frame clones only, not all of them. The sample has over 70,000 clones; approximately 80% are singletons. This chain connects TRBV19 to TRBJ2-3; 15 bases map to TRBD2. The specimen was blood, collected before dendritic cell vaccination. The sequence was collected from a human donor with glioblastoma. For the CDR3, the DNA is TGTGCCTCTAGGACTAGCGGGGGGGAAGTTCCTACGCAGTATTTT. This encodes CASRTSGGEVPTQYF.